The subject of this entry is one T cell receptor (beta chain). This record belongs to a study of shared clonotypes between healthy human individuals. V was cut by 0 bases and J by 0 bases, with 8 bases left in between. The CDR3 is made up of 15 amino acids. Germline V gene lookup returns CDR1 WNHNN and CDR2 SYGVQD (reference sequence). Generated by immunoSEQ multiplex PCR, the TCRdb table keeps only in-frame clones and is missing some. This table holds over 2 million clones, about nine tenths found once. The origin of this receptor is a young man in good health. Some clones in this sample may be carry-over from other donors' samples. The chain uses TRBV10-1 and TRBJ1-1; D gene ambiguous. Input material: naive CD4+ T cells from PBMCs. Subset of the sample: CD45RA+ positively selected. The CDR3 loop is CASSESGSLNTEAFF. The CDR3 DNA is TGCGCCAGCAGTGAGTCGGGCAGCCTGAACACTGAAGCTTTCTTT.